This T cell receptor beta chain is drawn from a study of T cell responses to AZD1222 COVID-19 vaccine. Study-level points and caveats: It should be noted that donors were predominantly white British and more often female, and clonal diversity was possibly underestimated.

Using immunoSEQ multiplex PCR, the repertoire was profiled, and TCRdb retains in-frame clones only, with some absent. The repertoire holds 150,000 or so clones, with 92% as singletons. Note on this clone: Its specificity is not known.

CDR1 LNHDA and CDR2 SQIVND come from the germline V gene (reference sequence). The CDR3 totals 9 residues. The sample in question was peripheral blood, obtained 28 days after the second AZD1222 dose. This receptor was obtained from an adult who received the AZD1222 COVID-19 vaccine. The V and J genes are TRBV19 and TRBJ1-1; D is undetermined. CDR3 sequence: CGAGAEAFF. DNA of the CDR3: TGTGGCGCAGGTGCTGAAGCTTTCTTT.